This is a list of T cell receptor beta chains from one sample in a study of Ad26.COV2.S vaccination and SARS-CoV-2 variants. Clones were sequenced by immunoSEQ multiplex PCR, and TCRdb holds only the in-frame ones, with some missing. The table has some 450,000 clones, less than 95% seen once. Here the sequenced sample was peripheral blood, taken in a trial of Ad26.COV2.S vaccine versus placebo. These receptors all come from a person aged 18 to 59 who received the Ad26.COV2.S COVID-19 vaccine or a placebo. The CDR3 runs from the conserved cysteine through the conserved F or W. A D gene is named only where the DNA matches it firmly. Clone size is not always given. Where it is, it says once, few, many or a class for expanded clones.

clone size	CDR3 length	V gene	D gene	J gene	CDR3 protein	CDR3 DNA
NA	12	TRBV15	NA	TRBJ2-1	CATSRDRYEQFF	TGTGCCACCAGCAGAGATCGGTATGAGCAGTTCTTC
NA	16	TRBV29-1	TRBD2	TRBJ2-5	CSVENRAGVGRETQYF	TGCAGCGTTGAAAATCGAGCGGGAGTAGGGAGGGAGACCCAGTACTTC
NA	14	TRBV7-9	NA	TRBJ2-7	CASSLGLATYEQYF	TGTGCCAGCAGCTTGGGCCTTGCGACCTACGAGCAGTACTTC
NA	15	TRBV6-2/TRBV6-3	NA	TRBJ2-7	CASSYSSQSSYEQYF	TGTGCCAGCAGTTATTCTTCTCAAAGCTCCTACGAGCAGTACTTC
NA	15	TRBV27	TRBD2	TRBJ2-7	CASSLSPSGVFEQYF	TGTGCCAGCAGTTTATCCCCGAGCGGGGTCTTCGAGCAGTACTTC
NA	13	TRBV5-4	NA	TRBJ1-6	CASSREYNSPLHF	TGTGCCAGCAGCAGGGAGTATAATTCACCCCTCCACTTT
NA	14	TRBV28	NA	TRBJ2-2	CASSLWQNTGELFF	TGTGCCAGCAGTTTGTGGCAGAACACCGGGGAGCTGTTTTTT
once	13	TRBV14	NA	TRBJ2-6	CASSPGGANVLTF	TGTGCCAGCAGCCCCGGGGGGGCCAACGTCCTGACTTTC
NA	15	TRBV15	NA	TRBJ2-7	CATSSTAGVAYEQYF	TGTGCCACCAGCAGCACGGCCGGTGTGGCCTACGAGCAGTACTTC
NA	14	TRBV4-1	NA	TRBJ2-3	CASSQARGTDTQYF	TGCGCCAGCAGCCAAGCTAGGGGCACAGATACGCAGTATTTT
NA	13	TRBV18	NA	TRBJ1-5	CASSPKQNQPQHF	TGTGCCAGCTCACCGAAACAAAATCAGCCCCAGCATTTT